Shown below are 10 T cell receptor beta chains from a single sample sequenced in a study of T-cell memory formation after mild COVID-19 (dated by TCRdb to about 2021). The library was built by means of 5' RACE. The listed sequencing device is Illumina NovaSeq 6000. The public reads were reprocessed in TCRdb via fastp at Q25 and MiXCR, keeping in-frame beta chains. Every CDR3 protein is listed once, alongside the most common genes and DNA of its rows. This sample holds hundreds of thousands of distinct CDR3 sequences; approximately 18% were observed only once. Roughly 21% of the sample lies in the top ten. Sequencing used PBMCs or a T cell subset sorted from them (not recorded which). The receptor source for this set is a man aged 18 to 29 who had mild COVID-19 (a few samples of this study predate the infection). The sample titles of this study are shuffled in the database, so cell type and time point are left out; the donor was told from shared clones.

As DNA, the CDR3 is TGTGCCAGCAGCTTGAGACTGCCTCTTTTCTATGGCTACACCTTC. This encodes CASSLRLPLFYGYTF. This sequence joins TRBV7-9 and TRBJ1-2; no firm D call. Trimming stripped 3 bases from V and 4 bases from J, with 15 bases between. CDR3 length: 15 residues. CDR1 and CDR2 (germline): SEHNR, FQNEAQ (reference sequence).

This clonotype was seen many times. CDR3 coding DNA: TGTGCCAGCAGCGTACCAGGGGAACGAGATACGCAGTATTTT. As protein: CASSVPGERDTQYF. This chain uses TRBV7-2 with TRBJ2-3; D might be TRBD1 (6 bases). Trimming removed 5 bases at V and 5 bases at J, with 14 bases between. The CDR3 length is 14 residues. CDR1 is SGHTA and CDR2 is FQGNSA in the germline V gene.

The CDR3 region is CASSIRLALIDEQFF. The CDR3 coding sequence is TGTGCCAGCAGTATCCGACTAGCGCTTATCGATGAGCAGTTCTTC. The chain links TRBV6-6 to TRBJ2-1, with TRBD2 matching 8 bases. The CDR3 loop spans 15 amino acids. The ends lost 5 bases at V and 8 bases at J; junction bases unmatched: 11. Germline V gene lookup returns CDR1 MNHNY and CDR2 SVGAGI (reference sequence).

At least ten counts were recorded for this clonotype. This sequence joins TRBV12-3 or TRBV12-4 and TRBJ2-7; D is ambiguous. The V end lost 3 bases, the J end lost 4 bases, and 1 base lay between the germline ends. The length of the CDR3 is 10 residues. The CDR3 DNA is TGTGCCAGCAGTTTGTACGAGCAGTACTTC. Protein product: CASSLYEQYF.

This chain links TRBV6-2 or TRBV6-3 with TRBJ2-1; D uncertain. This CDR3 has 14 amino acids. Germline V gene sequence: CDR1 MNHEY, CDR2 SVGEGT. Trimming took 5 bases from V and 4 from J, leaving 12 bases between them. The chain's CDR3 is CASSKNPGYNEQFF. DNA of the CDR3: TGTGCCAGCAGTAAAAACCCAGGTTACAATGAGCAGTTCTTC.

The gene calls are TRBV7-2 and TRBJ1-5; 8 bases align to TRBD1. This CDR3 comprises 16 residues. CDR1 and CDR2 from the germline V gene are SGHTA and FQGNSA. Trimming took 5 bases from V and 0 from J; bases not matched to a gene: 6. The CDR3 here is CASSPTGVYSNQPQHF. DNA of the CDR3: TGTGCCAGCAGCCCGACAGGGGTTTATAGCAATCAGCCCCAGCATTTT.

J is TRBJ2-6 and V is TRBV5-7; D is perhaps TRBD2 (7 bases). TRBV5-7 is designated an ORF whose function remains uncertain. Trimming stripped 4 bases from V and 4 bases from J, with 18 bases between. CDR3 size: 17 residues. The DNA of the CDR3 is TGTGCCAGCAGCCCTCTGGGGGGGCTCGGGGGGGCCAACGTCCTGACTTTC. Protein product: CASSPLGGLGGANVLTF.

This clonotype has only a few counts. The chain recombines TRBV4-1 with TRBJ2-4; D gene unclear. Germline V gives CDR1 MGHRA, CDR2 YSYEKL. With 0 bases removed from V and 4 bases from J, the gap between germline ends came to 1 base. The CDR3 is 12 amino acids. In nucleotides, the CDR3 is TGCGCCAGCAGCCAAGAAAAAAACATTCAGTACTTC. This encodes CASSQEKNIQYF.

V usage is TRBV11-2 and J usage is TRBJ2-1, with 7 bases identical to TRBD1. Per the germline V gene, CDR1 is SGHAT and CDR2 is FQNNGV. This CDR3 is 15 amino acids long. The ends lost 7 bases at V and 2 bases at J; junction bases unmatched: 8. The CDR3 reads CASTLGQFTYNEQFF. The DNA of the CDR3 is TGTGCCAGCACCCTGGGACAGTTTACCTACAATGAGCAGTTCTTC.

This clonotype appeared a few times. This chain uses TRBV10-3 with TRBJ2-3; 11 bases agree with TRBD2. V was pared by 3 bases and J by 0 bases, with 8 bases of the junction left unmatched. In germline, CDR1 is ENHRY, CDR2 SYGVKD. The length of the CDR3 is 18 residues. CDR3 loop: CAISELASGGYSTDTQYF. The CDR3, as DNA: TGTGCCATCAGTGAATTGGCTAGCGGGGGGTATAGCACAGATACGCAGTATTTT.